This section outlines one T cell receptor (beta chain) sequence together with its context. This sample was taken from a study of blood T cell repertoires in COVID-19. Study information: PBMCs, B-cell-depleted T cells, or T cells provided the cDNA or gDNA that made up the material.

Per germline, CDR1 MNHEY and CDR2 SVGAGI. V was clipped by 9 bases and J by 0 bases, with 10 bases between them. CDR3 length: 13 amino acids. Per the original data handling: Amplification of reference gene primers provided the estimated nucleated cell counts. The protocol was immunoSEQ multiplex PCR, while the TCRdb copy is restricted to in-frame clones and leaves out a portion. V, J and clone size are taken as reported in that table, and D and trimming were inferred from the DNA itself. This sample yields about 58,000 clones, of which 85% to 90% are seen a single time; 1.4% belongs to the top ten. Specimen: peripheral blood. The TCR comes from a man between 60 and 75 years old with acute or convalescent COVID-19. V is TRBV6-5 and J is TRBJ2-3, with D possibly matching TRBD2 (5 bases). The CDR3 reads CASRRTSTDTQYF. The DNA of the CDR3 is TGTGCCAGTCGCCGGACTAGCACAGATACGCAGTATTTT.